Below are 23 T cell receptor beta chains sequenced from a single sample in a study of spatial heterogeneity in lung cancer. The time point was: sample taken at primary tumor resection. TCRdb redid the calling of the 5' RACE reads with MiXCR, one entry per CDR3 protein. Among 40,000 to 55,000 distinct CDR3 sequences listed, roughly 13% were seen once. The material was PBMCs, obtained at surgery. The receptors shown here come from a male donor with early-stage non-small cell lung cancer.

This chain connects TRBV25-1 to TRBJ1-1; unclear D gene. This CDR3 has 14 amino acids. Trimming stripped 2 bases from V and 1 base from J, with 8 bases between. Germline CDR1 is MGHDK and CDR2 is SYGVNS. The DNA of the CDR3 is TGTGCCAGCAGTGAAACGGGCAGGAACACTGAAGCTTTCTTT. This gives the protein CASSETGRNTEAFF. Looking up the rest from reference TRBV25-1 and TRBJ1-1 gives the full variable domain: EADIYQTPRYLVIGTGKKITLECSQTMGHDKMYWYQQDPGMELHLIHYSYGVNSTEKGDLSSESTVSRIRTEHFPLTLESARPSHTSQYLCASSETGRNTEAFFGQGTRLTVV.

This chain connects TRBV7-6 to TRBJ2-1; 9 nucleotides agree with TRBD2. Germline loops: CDR1 SGHVS, CDR2 FNYEAQ. This CDR3 has 16 residues. V was clipped by 4 bases and J by 4 bases; unmatched bases: 8. The CDR3 protein is CASSSLAGASYNEQFF. The CDR3 nucleotides read TGTGCCAGCAGCTCCTTAGCGGGAGCGTCATACAATGAGCAGTTCTTC.

This clonotype was seen at least ten times. The V call is TRBV29-1, the J call TRBJ2-7; TRBD1 or TRBD2 may be the D gene (5 bases each). Trimming removed 5 bases from V and 2 bases from J, with 10 bases in between. Germline CDR1 and CDR2: SQVTM and ANQGSEA. The length of the CDR3 is 12 residues. CDR3 region: CSVRDGTYEQYF. Written as DNA, the CDR3 is TGCAGCGTTAGGGACGGTACCTACGAGCAGTACTTC.

This clonotype was found a few times. The chain carries TRBV5-1 and TRBJ2-3; TRBD1 matches at 8 bases. CDR1 is SGHRS and CDR2 is YFSETQ in the germline V gene. Losses at the gene ends were 4 bases for V and 2 bases for J; bases not matched to a gene: 6. This CDR3 is built from 15 residues. The CDR3 is CASSPEDRDTDTQYF. In DNA form, the CDR3 reads TGCGCCAGCAGCCCCGAGGACAGGGACACAGATACGCAGTATTTT.

This clonotype came up a few times. The chain uses TRBV9 and TRBJ2-1, with 10 positions matching TRBD2. CDR3 size: 19 residues. Looked up from germline, CDR1 is SGDLS and CDR2 is YYNGEE. The trim removed 4 bases at V and 0 bases at J, leaving 13 bases unmatched. The CDR3 sequence is CASSTPGLAGANSYNEQFF. In nucleotides, the CDR3 is TGTGCCAGCAGCACCCCCGGCCTAGCGGGAGCGAACTCCTACAATGAGCAGTTCTTC.

V and J are TRBV5-1 and TRBJ1-1, with 9 nucleotides matching TRBD1. J lost 0 bases, V lost 1 base, and 7 bases had no gene match. Per the germline V gene, CDR1 is SGHRS and CDR2 is YFSETQ. There are 17 residues in the CDR3. This CDR3 is CASSLSGTGYVNTEAFF. CDR3 nucleotides: TGCGCCAGCAGCTTGAGTGGGACAGGGTACGTGAACACTGAAGCTTTCTTT.

This clonotype was observed a handful of times. The rearrangement joins TRBV20-1 to TRBJ2-5; possible D gene TRBD2, 7 bases. V was shortened by 1 base and J by 5 bases, with 11 bases between the two germline ends. The CDR3 covers 13 residues. Germline V gene sequence: CDR1 DFQATT, CDR2 SNEGSKA (reference sequence). CDR3 sequence: CSARVGGAETQYF. CDR3 nucleotides: TGCAGTGCTAGAGTTGGGGGGGCCGAGACCCAGTACTTC.

This clonotype was observed a few times. The V and J genes are TRBV5-1 and TRBJ1-2, with D possibly being TRBD1 (5 bases). The CDR3 has 13 amino acids. In germline, CDR1 is SGHRS, CDR2 YFSETQ. V lost 5 bases and J 1 base, leaving 9 bases between the germline ends. CDR3 amino acids: CASRPDSNYGYTF. Here the CDR3 DNA reads TGCGCCAGCAGACCCGACAGTAACTATGGCTACACCTTC.

This clonotype has more than one count but fewer than ten. This rearrangement joins TRBV14 to TRBJ2-7, with D tentatively TRBD1 or TRBD2 (5 bases each). V lost 2 bases and J lost 0, with 20 bases in between. CDR3 size: 18 residues. The germline V gene has CDR1 SGHDN and CDR2 FVKESK. DNA of the CDR3: TGTGCCAGCAGCCAATCTTTTTCCGGGACGCAATACTCCTACGAGCAGTACTTC. Residues: CASSQSFSGTQYSYEQYF.

The rearrangement uses TRBV5-1 and TRBJ1-1, with a tentative D call TRBD1 (6 bases). Per germline, CDR1 SGHRS and CDR2 YFSETQ. Trimming removed 0 bases from V and 8 bases from J, with 11 bases in between. The length of the CDR3 is 13 residues. CDR3 bases: TGCGCCAGCAGCTTGGAGACAGGTACCGAAGCTTTCTTT. This translates into CASSLETGTEAFF.

This clonotype was counted only a few times. The V and J genes are TRBV20-1 and TRBJ2-4; D is undetermined. The CDR3 consists of 16 residues. V shed 0 bases and J shed 5 bases, with 17 bases lying between them. Germline CDR1 is DFQATT and CDR2 is SNEGSKA (reference sequence). The chain's CDR3 is CSARDVARTTENIQYF. Here the CDR3 DNA reads TGCAGTGCTAGAGATGTGGCGAGGACGACCGAAAACATTCAGTACTTC.

This clonotype showed up just a few times. The chain is built from TRBV11-2 and TRBJ2-3; possibly TRBD2 for D (7 bases). Germline V gene sequence: CDR1 SGHAT, CDR2 FQNNGV. The CDR3 is 17 amino acids. V was clipped by 4 bases and J by 6 bases, with 23 bases between them. Here the CDR3 DNA reads TGTGCCAGCAGCTCCCTGGCAGGGGCGGGGGAGGTGGATACGCAGTATTTT. It is translated as CASSSLAGAGEVDTQYF.

The chain links TRBV19 to TRBJ2-7, with 8 bases matching TRBD1. Germline loops: CDR1 LNHDA, CDR2 SQIVND (reference sequence). V was clipped by 3 bases and J by 1 base; unmatched bases: 5. This CDR3 spans 15 amino acids. CDR3 bases: TGTGCCAGTAGTATCGGGACAGGCTTGTCCTACGAGCAGTACTTC. This translates into CASSIGTGLSYEQYF.

The V gene is TRBV4-2, the J gene TRBJ1-4; the D is unclear. This CDR3 spans 15 amino acids. The germline V gene has CDR1 LGHNA and CDR2 YNFKEQ. The V end lost 4 bases, the J end lost 8 bases, and 17 bases lay between the germline ends. Here the CDR3 reads CASSPRTDLGEKLFF. Written as DNA, the CDR3 is TGTGCCAGCAGCCCGAGGACCGACTTAGGGGAAAAACTGTTTTTT.

This clonotype showed up many times. The chain has TRBV5-1 and TRBJ1-2, with D tentatively TRBD1 (6 bases). Germline V CDR1 and CDR2: SGHRS, YFSETQ. CDR3 size: 14 residues. V was cut by 0 bases and J by 4 bases, with 10 bases left in between. For the CDR3, the DNA is TGCGCCAGCAGCTTGGAAACGACAGGCTATGGCTACACCTTC. Its protein product is CASSLETTGYGYTF.

This clonotype occurred many times. The chain links TRBV10-3 to TRBJ2-1; 12 nucleotides line up with TRBD2. The CDR3 is 16 residues long. Germline V gene lookup returns CDR1 ENHRY and CDR2 SYGVKD. V gave up 6 bases and J gave up 0 bases; unmatched junction bases: 3. The CDR3 DNA reads TGTGCCATCAGGGCTAGCGGGGGGGACTCCTACAATGAGCAGTTCTTC. Translated, it gives CAIRASGGDSYNEQFF.

The chain links TRBV7-8 to TRBJ2-5; 8 bases line up with TRBD2. The CDR3 loop spans 14 amino acids. V lost 2 bases and J lost 1; bases outside the gene matches: 0. Germline V lookup: CDR1 SGHVS, CDR2 FQNEAQ. This CDR3 reads CASSLLAGQETQYF. Here the CDR3 DNA reads TGTGCCAGCAGCTTACTAGCGGGCCAAGAGACCCAGTACTTC.

The chain combines TRBV20-1 with TRBJ2-7, with D hard to call. Germline values: CDR1 DFQATT, CDR2 SNEGSKA (reference sequence). The V gene lost 0 bases and the J gene lost 0 bases, with 9 bases spanning the gap. The CDR3 is 14 amino acids. CDR3 nucleotide sequence: TGCAGTGCTAGAGATCGGCAGTACTCCTACGAGCAGTACTTC. Translation gives CSARDRQYSYEQYF.

This clonotype has ten or more counts. V gene TRBV4-2 combines with J gene TRBJ2-5, with D unclear. CDR1 is LGHNA and CDR2 is YNFKEQ in the germline V gene. The CDR3 consists of 13 residues. V was pared by 4 bases and J by 4 bases, with 10 bases between. CDR3 nucleotide sequence: TGTGCCAGCAGCCCACCGACGGGAGAGACCCAGTACTTC. It encodes CASSPPTGETQYF.

The J gene is TRBJ2-7, the V gene TRBV6-2 or TRBV6-3, with TRBD1 matching 7 bases. Germline CDR1 reads MNHEY; CDR2 reads SVGEGT. The CDR3 has 15 residues. The V gene end was trimmed by 2 bases and the J gene end by 1 base; junction bases not matched to a gene: 5. The CDR3: CASSYRRQGSYEQYF. The CDR3 nucleotides read TGTGCCAGCAGTTACCGGAGACAGGGTTCCTACGAGCAGTACTTC.

The chain is built from TRBV20-1 and TRBJ1-5, with a tentative D call TRBD1 (5 bases). Trimming took 5 bases from V and 3 from J, leaving 11 bases between them. The CDR3 length is 13 residues. Germline assignment: CDR1 DFQATT and CDR2 SNEGSKA (reference sequence). The CDR3 DNA follows: TGCAGTGCTGGCGGGGGAGACAATCAGCCCCAGCATTTT. The encoded protein is CSAGGGDNQPQHF.

This clonotype was seen repeatedly, ten times or more. The genes are TRBV11-2 and TRBJ2-5, with TRBD2 identical over 13 bases. The CDR3 is made up of 18 amino acids. The ends lost 5 bases at V and 2 bases at J; junction bases unmatched: 11. Looked up from germline, CDR1 is SGHAT and CDR2 is FQNNGV. CDR3 region: CASSTGTSGMGRQETQYF. The CDR3 coding sequence is TGTGCCAGCAGCACCGGGACTAGCGGGATGGGGAGGCAAGAGACCCAGTACTTC. Using reference TRBV11-2 and TRBJ2-5 for the parts outside the CDR3, the full variable domain is EAGVAQSPRYKIIEKRQSVAFWCNPISGHATLYWYQQILGQGPKLLIQFQNNGVVDDSQLPKDRFSAERLKGVDSTLKIQPAKLEDSAVYLCASSTGTSGMGRQETQYFGPGTRLLVL.

This clonotype was recorded a few times. The chain combines TRBV2 with TRBJ2-3; possibly TRBD2 for D (5 bases). The germline CDR1 and CDR2 sequences are SNHLY and FYNNEI. The CDR3 totals 14 residues. V lost 9 bases and J 2 bases, leaving 15 bases between the germline ends. CDR3 sequence: CASREEYVTDTQYF. CDR3 coding DNA: TGTGCCAGTCGGGAAGAATACGTCACAGATACGCAGTATTTT.